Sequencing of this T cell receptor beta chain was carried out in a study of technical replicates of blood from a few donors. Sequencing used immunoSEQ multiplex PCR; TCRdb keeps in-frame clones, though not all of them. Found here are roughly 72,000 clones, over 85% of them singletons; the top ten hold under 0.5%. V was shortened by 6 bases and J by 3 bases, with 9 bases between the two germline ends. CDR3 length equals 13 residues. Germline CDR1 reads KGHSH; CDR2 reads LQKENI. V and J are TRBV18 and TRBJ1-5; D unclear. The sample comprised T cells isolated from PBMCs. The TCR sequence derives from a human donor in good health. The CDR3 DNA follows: TGTGCCAGCTCCCCTCAGTCCAATCAGCCCCAGCATTTT. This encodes CASSPQSNQPQHF.